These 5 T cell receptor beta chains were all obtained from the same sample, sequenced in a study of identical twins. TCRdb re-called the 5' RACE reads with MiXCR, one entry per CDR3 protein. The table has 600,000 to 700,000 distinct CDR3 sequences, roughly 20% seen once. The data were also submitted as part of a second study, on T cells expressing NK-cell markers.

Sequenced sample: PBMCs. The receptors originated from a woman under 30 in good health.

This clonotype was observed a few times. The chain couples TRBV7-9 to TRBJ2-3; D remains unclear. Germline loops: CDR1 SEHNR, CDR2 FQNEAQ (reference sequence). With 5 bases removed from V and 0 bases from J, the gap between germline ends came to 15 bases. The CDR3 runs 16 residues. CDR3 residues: CASSPRRIASTDTQYF. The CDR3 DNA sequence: TGTGCCAGCAGCCCACGACGAATCGCTAGCACAGATACGCAGTATTTT.

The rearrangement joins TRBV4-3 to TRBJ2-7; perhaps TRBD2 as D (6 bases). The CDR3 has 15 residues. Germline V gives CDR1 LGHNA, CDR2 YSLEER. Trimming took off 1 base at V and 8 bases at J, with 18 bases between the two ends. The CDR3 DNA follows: TGCGCCAGCAGCCAAGGGGCGGGACCAGGTATACAGCAGTACTTC. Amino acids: CASSQGAGPGIQQYF.

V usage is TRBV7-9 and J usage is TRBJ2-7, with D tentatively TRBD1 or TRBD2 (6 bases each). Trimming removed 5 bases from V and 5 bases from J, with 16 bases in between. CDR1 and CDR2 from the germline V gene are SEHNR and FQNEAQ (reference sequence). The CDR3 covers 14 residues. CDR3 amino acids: CASSHPGAEDEQYF. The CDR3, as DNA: TGTGCCAGCAGCCACCCGGGGGCTGAGGACGAGCAGTACTTC.

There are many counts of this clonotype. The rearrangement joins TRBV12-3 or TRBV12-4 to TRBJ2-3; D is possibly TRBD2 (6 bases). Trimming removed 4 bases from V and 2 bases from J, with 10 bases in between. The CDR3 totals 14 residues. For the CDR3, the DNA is TGTGCCAGCAGTTCGCCGGGACTCACAGATACGCAGTATTTT. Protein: CASSSPGLTDTQYF.

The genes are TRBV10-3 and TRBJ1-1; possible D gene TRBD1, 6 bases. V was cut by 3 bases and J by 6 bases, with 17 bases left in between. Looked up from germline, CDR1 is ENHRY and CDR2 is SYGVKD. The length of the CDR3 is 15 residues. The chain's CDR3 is CAISDSGVAASEAFF. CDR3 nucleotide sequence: TGTGCCATCAGTGATTCAGGGGTGGCAGCCTCTGAAGCTTTCTTT.